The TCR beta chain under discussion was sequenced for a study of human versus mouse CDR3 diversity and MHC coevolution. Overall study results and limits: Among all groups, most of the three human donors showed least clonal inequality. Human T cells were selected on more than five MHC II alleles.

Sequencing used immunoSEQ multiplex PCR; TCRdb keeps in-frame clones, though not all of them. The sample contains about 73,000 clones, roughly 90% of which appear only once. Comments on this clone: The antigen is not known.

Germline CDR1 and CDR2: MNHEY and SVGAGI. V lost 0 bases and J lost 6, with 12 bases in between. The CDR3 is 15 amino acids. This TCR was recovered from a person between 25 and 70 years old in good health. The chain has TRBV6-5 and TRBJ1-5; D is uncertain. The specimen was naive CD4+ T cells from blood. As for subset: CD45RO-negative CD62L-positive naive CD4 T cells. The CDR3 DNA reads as TGTGCCAGCAGTTACTCGGGGTCGGGGTCTCAGCCCCAGCATTTT. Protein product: CASSYSGSGSQPQHF.